What follows is one T cell receptor (beta chain) and its context. Its cognate antigen is unknown. This sample is part of a study of T cell responses to AZD1222 COVID-19 vaccine. Turning to the study itself: Timing groups of about 4 and about 12 weeks for second doses were pooled. Study observations and caveats: White British people made up most donors, females outnumbered males, and clonal diversity was possibly underestimated. Receipt of two AZD1222 doses was followed by a rise in Spike-specific TCR breadth and depth.

TCRdb's table, derived via immunoSEQ multiplex PCR, lists solely in-frame clones and lacks some. The profile shows roughly 100,000 clones, about 85% of them singletons. Germline V gene sequence: CDR1 LGHNA, CDR2 YNFKEQ. The CDR3 runs to 16 residues. V dropped 1 base and J dropped 2; count of bases not matched to a gene: 6. The origin of this receptor is an adult in good health. The chain employs TRBV4-2 and TRBJ2-5; 8 bases match TRBD2. The sample here was peripheral blood, taken on day 0 of AZD1222 vaccination. Here the CDR3 DNA reads TGTGCCAGCAGCCAAGTAAGCGGGGGCCCTCAAGAGACCCAGTACTTC. This encodes CASSQVSGGPQETQYF.